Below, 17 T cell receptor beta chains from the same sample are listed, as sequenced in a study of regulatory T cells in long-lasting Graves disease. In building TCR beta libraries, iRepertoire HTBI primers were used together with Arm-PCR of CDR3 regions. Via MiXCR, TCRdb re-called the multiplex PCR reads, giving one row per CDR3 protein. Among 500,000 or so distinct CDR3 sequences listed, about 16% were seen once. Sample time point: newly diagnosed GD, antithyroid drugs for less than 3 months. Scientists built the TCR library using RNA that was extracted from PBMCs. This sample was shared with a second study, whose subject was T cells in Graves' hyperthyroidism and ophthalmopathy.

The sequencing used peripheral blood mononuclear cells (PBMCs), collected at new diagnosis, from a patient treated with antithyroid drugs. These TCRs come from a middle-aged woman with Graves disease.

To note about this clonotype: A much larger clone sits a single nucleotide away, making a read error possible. The CDR3 reads CASSPINLYTEAFF. The CDR3 DNA sequence: TGTGCCAGCTCTCCCATAAATTTGTACACTGAAGCTTTCTTT. This sequence joins TRBV18 and TRBJ1-1; unclear D gene. The CDR3 spans 14 residues. Between the trimmed V and J ends, which lost 6 bases and 3 bases, there was a span of 14 bases. From germline, CDR1 is KGHSH and CDR2 LQKENI.

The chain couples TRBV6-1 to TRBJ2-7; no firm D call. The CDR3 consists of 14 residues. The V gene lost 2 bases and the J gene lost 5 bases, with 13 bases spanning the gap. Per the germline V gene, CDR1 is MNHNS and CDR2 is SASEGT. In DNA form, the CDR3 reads TGTGCCAGCAGTGAACTGAGTAGCAGGCACGAGCAGTACTTC. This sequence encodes CASSELSSRHEQYF.

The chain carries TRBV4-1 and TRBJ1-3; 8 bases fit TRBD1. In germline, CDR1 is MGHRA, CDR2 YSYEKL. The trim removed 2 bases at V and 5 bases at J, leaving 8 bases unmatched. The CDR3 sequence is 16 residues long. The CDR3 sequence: CASSQPIGQGRNTIYF. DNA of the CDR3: TGCGCCAGCAGCCAACCAATTGGACAGGGAAGAAACACCATATATTTT.

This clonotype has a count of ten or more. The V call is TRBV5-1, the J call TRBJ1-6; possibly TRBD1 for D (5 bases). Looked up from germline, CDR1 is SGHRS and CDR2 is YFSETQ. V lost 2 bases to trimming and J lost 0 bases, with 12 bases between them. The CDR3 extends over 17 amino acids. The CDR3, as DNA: TGCGCCAGCAGCTTAGACAGTCTGAGCTCCTATAATTCACCCCTCCACTTT. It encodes CASSLDSLSSYNSPLHF.

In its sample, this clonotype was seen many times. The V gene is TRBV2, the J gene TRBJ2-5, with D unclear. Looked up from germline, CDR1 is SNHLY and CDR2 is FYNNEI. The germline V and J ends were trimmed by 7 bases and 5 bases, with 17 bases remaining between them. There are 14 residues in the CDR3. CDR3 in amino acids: CASKRDSLGETQYF. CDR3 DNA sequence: TGTGCCAGCAAAAGGGATTCCTTGGGCGAGACCCAGTACTTC.

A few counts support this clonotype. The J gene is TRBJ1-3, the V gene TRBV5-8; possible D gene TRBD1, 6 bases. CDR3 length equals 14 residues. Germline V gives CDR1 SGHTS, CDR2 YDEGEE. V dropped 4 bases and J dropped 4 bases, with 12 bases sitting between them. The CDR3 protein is CASSDPTGGNTIYF. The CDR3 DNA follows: TGTGCCAGCAGCGACCCGACAGGCGGAAACACCATATATTTT.

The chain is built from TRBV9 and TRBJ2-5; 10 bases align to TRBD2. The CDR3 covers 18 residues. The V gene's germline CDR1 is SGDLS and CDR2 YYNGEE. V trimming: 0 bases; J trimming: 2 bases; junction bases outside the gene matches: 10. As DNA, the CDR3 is TGTGCCAGCAGCGTAGTAGCGGGGGGCCCCGGCGCACAAGAGACCCAGTACTTC. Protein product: CASSVVAGGPGAQETQYF.

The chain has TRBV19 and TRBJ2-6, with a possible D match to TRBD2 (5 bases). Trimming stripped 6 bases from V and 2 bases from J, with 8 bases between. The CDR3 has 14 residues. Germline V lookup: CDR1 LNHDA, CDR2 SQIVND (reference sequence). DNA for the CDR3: TGTGCCAGTAGCGGGGTAGCTGGGGCCAACGTCCTGACTTTC. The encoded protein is CASSGVAGANVLTF. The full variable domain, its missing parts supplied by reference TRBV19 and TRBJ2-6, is DGGITQSPKYLFRKEGQNVTLSCEQNLNHDAMYWYRQDPGQGLRLIYYSQIVNDFQKGDIAEGYSVSREKKESFPLTVTSAQKNPTAFYLCASSGVAGANVLTFGAGSRLTVL.

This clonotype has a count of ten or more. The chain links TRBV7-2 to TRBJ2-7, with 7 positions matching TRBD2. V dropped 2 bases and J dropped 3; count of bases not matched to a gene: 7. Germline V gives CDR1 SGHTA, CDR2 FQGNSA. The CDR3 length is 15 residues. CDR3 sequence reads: CASSLYSSGIYEQYF. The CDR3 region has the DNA TGTGCCAGCAGCTTATACTCTAGCGGAATCTACGAGCAGTACTTC.

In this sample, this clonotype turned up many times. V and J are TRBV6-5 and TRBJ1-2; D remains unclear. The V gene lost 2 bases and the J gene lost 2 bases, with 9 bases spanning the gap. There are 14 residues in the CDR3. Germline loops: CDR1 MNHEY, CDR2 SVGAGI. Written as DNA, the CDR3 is TGTGCCAGCAGTTACGGGCCAGGCAACTATGGCTACACCTTC. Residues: CASSYGPGNYGYTF.

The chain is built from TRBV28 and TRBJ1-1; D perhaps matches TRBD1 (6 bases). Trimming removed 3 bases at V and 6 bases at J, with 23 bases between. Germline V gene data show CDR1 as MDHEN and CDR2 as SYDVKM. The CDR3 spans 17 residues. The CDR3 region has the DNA TGTGCCAGCAGTTTTTACCCCGCGGCGGGGGGGGCTGCTGAAGCTTTCTTT. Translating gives CASSFYPAAGGAAEAFF.

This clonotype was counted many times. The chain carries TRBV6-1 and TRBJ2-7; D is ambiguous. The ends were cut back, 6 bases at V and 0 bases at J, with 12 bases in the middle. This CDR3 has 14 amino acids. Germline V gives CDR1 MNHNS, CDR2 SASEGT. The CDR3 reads CASRTGFASYEQYF. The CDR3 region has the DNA TGTGCCAGCAGAACCGGGTTCGCCTCCTACGAGCAGTACTTC.

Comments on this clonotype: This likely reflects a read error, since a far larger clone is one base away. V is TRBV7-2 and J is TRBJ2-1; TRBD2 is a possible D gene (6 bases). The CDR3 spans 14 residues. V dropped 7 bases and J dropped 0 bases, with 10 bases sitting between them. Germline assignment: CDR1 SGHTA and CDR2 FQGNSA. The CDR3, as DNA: TGTGCCAGCAACTTGGGGGGCTCCTACAATGAGCAGTTCTTC. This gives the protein CASNLGGSYNEQFF.

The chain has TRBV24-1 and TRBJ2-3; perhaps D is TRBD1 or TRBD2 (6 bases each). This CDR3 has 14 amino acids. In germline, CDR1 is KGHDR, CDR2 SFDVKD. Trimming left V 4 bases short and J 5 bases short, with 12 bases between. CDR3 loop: CATSDLQGGDTQYF. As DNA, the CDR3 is TGTGCCACCAGTGACCTACAGGGAGGAGATACGCAGTATTTT.

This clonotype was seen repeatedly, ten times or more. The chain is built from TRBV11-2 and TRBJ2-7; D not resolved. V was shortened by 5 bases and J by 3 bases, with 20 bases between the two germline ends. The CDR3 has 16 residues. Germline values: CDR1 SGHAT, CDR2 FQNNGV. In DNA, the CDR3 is TGTGCCAGCAGCCCCTGGCCCCCACCCCTTTTCTACGAGCAGTACTTC. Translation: CASSPWPPPLFYEQYF.

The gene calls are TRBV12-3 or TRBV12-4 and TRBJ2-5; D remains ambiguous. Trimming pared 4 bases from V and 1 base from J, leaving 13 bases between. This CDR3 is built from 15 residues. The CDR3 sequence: CASSSRGPRQETQYF. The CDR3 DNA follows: TGTGCCAGCAGTTCCCGAGGACCCCGCCAAGAGACCCAGTACTTC.

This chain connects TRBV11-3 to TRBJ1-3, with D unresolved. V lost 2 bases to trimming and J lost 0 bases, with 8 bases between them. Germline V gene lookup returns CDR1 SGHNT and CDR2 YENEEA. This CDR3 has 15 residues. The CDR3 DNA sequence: TGTGCCAGCAGCTTAAGCTCGACCTCTGGAAACACCATATATTTT. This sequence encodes CASSLSSTSGNTIYF.